Listed here is a single T cell receptor beta chain. Its cognate antigen is unknown. This record comes from a study of shared clonotypes between healthy human individuals. Study results and limitations: Even with large depth, rarefaction showed that sorted-subset sequencing was incomplete. Clonotype sharing across a few donors was observed for 4% to 5.5% of naive CD4 clonotypes.

Profiled with immunoSEQ multiplex PCR; TCRdb holds only in-frame clones, not every one. This table has roughly 1,500,000 clones, approximately 98.5% appearing once. This sequence was found in a man aged 25-45 years in good health. The sample comprised naive CD4+ T cells sorted from blood. Subset here: CD45RA+ positively selected.

Here the CDR3 reads CASSDPGGRYEQYF. The CDR3 DNA reads TGTGCCAGCAGTGACCCCGGTGGGCGATACGAGCAGTACTTC. The rearrangement joins TRBV2 to TRBJ2-7, with D unclear. Between the trimmed V and J ends, which lost 3 bases and 4 bases, there was a span of 13 bases. The CDR3 spans 14 residues. The germline V gene has CDR1 SNHLY and CDR2 FYNNEI.